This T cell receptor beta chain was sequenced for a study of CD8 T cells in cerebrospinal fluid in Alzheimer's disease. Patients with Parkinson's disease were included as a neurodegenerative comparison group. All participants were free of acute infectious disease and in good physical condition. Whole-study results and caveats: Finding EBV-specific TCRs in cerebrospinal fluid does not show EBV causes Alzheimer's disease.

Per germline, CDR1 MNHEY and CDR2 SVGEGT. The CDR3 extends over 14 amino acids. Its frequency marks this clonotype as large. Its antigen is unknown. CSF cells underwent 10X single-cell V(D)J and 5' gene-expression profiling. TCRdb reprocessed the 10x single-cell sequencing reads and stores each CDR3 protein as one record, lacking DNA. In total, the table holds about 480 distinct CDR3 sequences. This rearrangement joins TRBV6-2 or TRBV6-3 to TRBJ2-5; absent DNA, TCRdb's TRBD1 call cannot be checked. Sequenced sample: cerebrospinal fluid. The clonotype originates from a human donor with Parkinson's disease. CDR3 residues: CASRAPRGSETQYF.